Listed below are T cell receptor beta chains from one sample, sequenced in a study of T cells after yellow fever vaccination. TCRdb reprocessed the 5' RACE reads via MiXCR and lists one record per CDR3 protein. The table lists roughly 520,000 distinct CDR3 sequences, 21% of them singletons, with about 16% in the top ten. The specimen was PBMCs, collected 21 days after the first yellow fever vaccination. Receptors were obtained from a man between 18 and 29 years old who received the YFV17D yellow fever vaccine. The CDR3 runs from the conserved cysteine through the conserved F or W. The listing skips clone size in some rows; elsewhere it reads once, few, many or a size class.

V,size,J,CDR3
TRBV9,.,TRBJ2-2,CASSKILSGMWANTGELFF
TRBV7-9,many,TRBJ2-2,CASSPPVGTGELFF
TRBV7-6,.,TRBJ2-5,CASSLGQTYQETQYF
TRBV5-1,few,TRBJ2-5,CASSSSLLATLGETQYF
TRBV6-4,many,TRBJ2-3,CASSDGQGADTQYF
TRBV11-1,.,TRBJ2-3,CASSPGQEITTDTQYF
TRBV5-1,.,TRBJ2-5,CASSSPAGGVGETQYF
TRBV7-6,.,TRBJ2-6,CASSLSGVLGGANVLTF
TRBV6-2/TRBV6-3,.,TRBJ2-1,CASSSLRQAYGQFF
TRBV13,.,TRBJ2-2,CASSNRDRENTGELFF
TRBV27,once,TRBJ1-2,CASSFNQGSYGYTF
TRBV12-3/TRBV12-4,.,TRBJ2-1,CASSLGPGWGAWNEQFF
TRBV5-6,few,TRBJ1-5,CASSDTGGRQPQHF
TRBV5-1,.,TRBJ2-3,CASSLYRLSTDTQYF
TRBV18,.,TRBJ2-5,CASSLGLAAMRETQYF
TRBV7-2,few,TRBJ1-3,CASSPVERGNTIYF
TRBV5-4,.,TRBJ1-1,CASSLRGPRDTEAFF
TRBV20-1,few,TRBJ2-5,CSARAYTGGLETQYF
TRBV7-3,.,TRBJ2-1,CASSRLAGGWDEQFF
TRBV3-1,.,TRBJ2-2,CASSLSILPGHLNTGELFF
TRBV30,.,TRBJ2-2,CALGRGLTGELFF
TRBV19,.,TRBJ2-3,CASGAWTQYF
TRBV11-3,few,TRBJ2-1,CASSTDPARQFF
TRBV18,.,TRBJ1-6,CASSTLQGVDSPLHF
TRBV2,few,TRBJ2-3,CASRGQQRDTQYF
TRBV12-3/TRBV12-4,few,TRBJ2-5,CASSLGPFGETQYF
TRBV11-2,many,TRBJ2-7,CASSWRQGWDEQYF
TRBV7-3,few,TRBJ1-1,CAAGLVGLNTEAFF
TRBV18,.,TRBJ2-3,CASSPGTQDTDTQYF
TRBV5-1,few,TRBJ2-5,CASSLRLAGGQETHYF
TRBV12-3/TRBV12-4,few,TRBJ2-3,CASSTGQPTDTQYF
TRBV13,.,TRBJ2-2,CASTDRANTGELFF
TRBV28,.,TRBJ1-1,CASRPIDRFDGAFF
TRBV5-1,.,TRBJ2-7,CASSDGQTISYEQYF
TRBV7-7,few,TRBJ2-1,CASSRDRTGDEQFF
TRBV6-5,.,TRBJ2-3,CASSYSLGTGSLDTQYF
TRBV10-3,.,TRBJ2-1,CAISESWADEQFF
TRBV9,few,TRBJ1-6,CASSADPTGPGRYNSPLHF
TRBV20-1,.,TRBJ1-6,CSASTRPSSYNSPLHF
TRBV10-3,.,TRBJ1-1,CAISQKGQGRDTEAFF
TRBV12-3/TRBV12-4,.,TRBJ1-2,CASSLGGMDYGYTF
TRBV6-5,few,TRBJ2-1,CASSYLSDYNEQFF
TRBV12-3/TRBV12-4,.,TRBJ2-2,CASIRGGGLLNTGELFF
TRBV6-2/TRBV6-3,.,TRBJ1-5,CASSYLSTRLSNQPQHF
TRBV5-1,few,TRBJ2-3,CASSFASTDTQYF
TRBV7-2,many,TRBJ2-3,CASSWTTGIGDTQYF
TRBV5-1,.,TRBJ2-1,CASSFEGPLGNEQFF
TRBV4-3,few,TRBJ2-2,CASSQDVKNTGELFF
TRBV30,.,TRBJ2-5,CAWSGLGQETQYF